The 32 T cell receptor beta chains listed next were all sequenced from one sample in a study of blood T cell repertoires in COVID-19. The data were produced by immunoSEQ multiplex PCR, yet TCRdb's version contains in-frame clones alone and is incomplete. The sample lists approximately 150,000 clones, around four fifths occurring once. Sequencing was performed on peripheral blood. The receptors originated from a human donor in a cohort sampled during active COVID-19.

The gene calls are TRBV30 and TRBJ2-7; 10 bases are shared with TRBD1. Germline V gene lookup returns CDR1 GTSNPN and CDR2 SVGIG (reference sequence). The CDR3 totals 13 residues. V gave up 5 bases and J gave up 4 bases; unmatched junction bases: 5. CDR3 in DNA: TGTGCCTGGTCCTGGGGACAGGGGTACGAGCAGTACTTC. This gives the protein CAWSWGQGYEQYF. The full variable domain, its missing parts supplied by reference TRBV30 and TRBJ2-7, is SQTIHQWPATLVQPVGSPLSLECTVEGTSNPNLYWYRQAAGRGLQLLFYSVGIGQISSEVPQNLSASRPQDRQFILSSKKLLLSDSGFYLCAWSWGQGYEQYFGPGTRLTVT.

The chain couples TRBV7-9 to TRBJ2-1; 8 bases are shared with TRBD1. The germline V gene encodes CDR1 SEHNR and CDR2 FQNEAQ (reference sequence). The J segment lost 7 bases and the V segment lost 5 bases, leaving 25 bases of the junction unmatched. This CDR3 contains 20 residues. CDR3 amino acids: CASSTDSDRVPLGSPNEQFF. The DNA for the CDR3 is TGTGCCAGCAGCACGGACTCGGACAGGGTTCCCCTCGGGAGCCCAAATGAGCAGTTCTTC.

The J gene is TRBJ1-4, the V gene TRBV18; D might be TRBD1 (5 bases). V was cut by 2 bases and J by 3 bases, with 10 bases left in between. This CDR3 is 15 amino acids long. Germline values: CDR1 KGHSH, CDR2 LQKENI. As DNA, the CDR3 is TGTGCCAGCTCACCATATGCAGGGTCTAATGAAAAACTGTTTTTT. This sequence encodes CASSPYAGSNEKLFF.

V gene TRBV27 combines with J gene TRBJ1-1; D not resolved. The CDR3 is made up of 13 amino acids. Germline CDR1 reads MNHEY; CDR2 reads SMNVEV (reference sequence). Trimming removed 5 bases from V and 2 bases from J, with 9 bases in between. CDR3 in amino acids: CASSPSLNTEAFF. DNA for the CDR3: TGTGCCAGCAGTCCCTCACTAAACACTGAAGCTTTCTTT.

The chain is built from TRBV7-8 and TRBJ2-5, with TRBD1 matching 9 bases. Germline assignment: CDR1 SGHVS and CDR2 FQNEAQ. Losses at the gene ends were 6 bases for V and 5 bases for J; bases not matched to a gene: 10. CDR3 size: 15 residues. For the CDR3, the DNA is TGTGCCAGCAGTCTAAGCACAGGGGGCTGGGAGACCCAGTACTTC. Translating gives CASSLSTGGWETQYF.

This clone showed up just a few times. This chain uses TRBV13 with TRBJ2-7; D perhaps matches TRBD2 (6 bases). The CDR3 is 19 amino acids. The germline gives CDR1 PRHDT, CDR2 FYEKMQ (reference sequence). V lost 3 bases to trimming and J lost 0 bases, with 24 bases between them. The CDR3 region has the DNA TGTGCCAGCAGCTTTTCACCCGAGAGATCCGGGACTGACTCCTACGAGCAGTACTTC. This gives the protein CASSFSPERSGTDSYEQYF.

The V call is TRBV19, the J call TRBJ2-5; tentatively, D is TRBD2 (7 bases). The CDR3 spans 15 residues. The V end lost 5 bases, the J end lost 5 bases, and 18 bases lay between the germline ends. The germline V gene encodes CDR1 LNHDA and CDR2 SQIVND (reference sequence). The CDR3 bases are TGTGCCAGTAGTCTCTGGGGGGGCGTCGCGGAGACCCAGTACTTC. Residues: CASSLWGGVAETQYF.

In its sample, this clone was seen a few times. This likely comes from a read error, as the CDR3 has no conserved phenylalanine or tryptophan at its end. Because the CDR3's place on the DNA is in doubt, the DNA is left out and the CDR3 is given as listed by TCRdb. The chain is built from TRBV28 and TRBJ2-3; the D call in the table, TRBD2, was not verified against the DNA. Germline V CDR1 and CDR2: MDHEN, SYDVKM. The CDR3 adds up to 11 amino acids, both ends counted. CDR3 amino acids: CASRLSGGALG.

V usage is TRBV7-9 and J usage is TRBJ1-1; D not resolved. The CDR3 loop spans 13 amino acids. Trimming pared 6 bases from V and 5 bases from J, leaving 13 bases between. CDR1 SEHNR and CDR2 FQNEAQ come from the germline V gene (reference sequence). The DNA of the CDR3 is TGTGCCAGCAGTACCTCGGAGAGAACTGAAGCTTTCTTT. Encoded protein: CASSTSERTEAFF.

This chain links TRBV21-1 with TRBJ1-5; the listed D gene, TRBD1, was not tested against the DNA. TRBV21-1 is described as a pseudogene. There are 14 residues in the CDR3. The DNA of the CDR3 is TGTGCCAGCACAGATGGGGGCTCCTATCAGCCCCAGCATTTT. This codes for CASTDGGSYQPQHF.

The chain's CDR3 is CASSWGPQETQYF. The CDR3 bases are TGTGCCAGCAGTTGGGGGCCCCAAGAGACCCAGTACTTC. This chain links TRBV27 with TRBJ2-5; D possibly corresponds to TRBD1 (6 bases). CDR3 length: 13 amino acids. With 4 bases removed from V and 1 base from J, the gap between germline ends came to 7 bases. Germline assignment: CDR1 MNHEY and CDR2 SMNVEV (reference sequence).

This clone turned up a few times. The chain carries TRBV4-1 and TRBJ1-5; D is ambiguous. The V gene's germline CDR1 is MGHRA and CDR2 YSYEKL. V lost 4 bases to trimming and J lost 5 bases, with 21 bases between them. CDR3 size: 17 residues. The CDR3: CASSPVGRGPSHQPQHF. The CDR3 region has the DNA TGCGCCAGCAGCCCCGTCGGGCGGGGTCCTTCTCATCAGCCCCAGCATTTT.

A remark on this clone: This sample includes further DNA sequences coding for the same CDR3. V usage is TRBV6-4 and J usage is TRBJ2-1; 7 positions agree with TRBD2. The CDR3 totals 15 residues. The V and J ends lost 6 bases and 2 bases, in that order; junction bases with no gene match: 7. The germline CDR1 and CDR2 sequences are MRHNA and SNTAGT. The CDR3 nucleotides are TGTGCCAGCAGACCCCTGGCGGGGGCCTACAATGAGCAGTTCTTC. Amino acid sequence: CASRPLAGAYNEQFF.

V and J are TRBV24-1 and TRBJ2-7; D perhaps matches TRBD2 (5 bases). Germline loops: CDR1 KGHDR, CDR2 SFDVKD. This CDR3 has 15 residues. V lost 0 bases, J lost 1 base, and 9 bases lay in between. The CDR3 region has the DNA TGTGCCACCAGTGATTTGTATAGCGTTTCCTACGAGCAGTACGTC. Translation: CATSDLYSVSYEQYV.

This chain uses TRBV7-3 with TRBJ2-2, with 11 bases identical to TRBD1. Germline values: CDR1 SGHTA, CDR2 FQGTGA. There are 17 residues in the CDR3. The junction had 10 bases not matched to a gene; V was cut back by 6 bases and J by 4 bases. The CDR3 loop reads CASRQYHGTGGTGELFF. CDR3 nucleotide sequence: TGTGCCAGCAGACAATACCACGGGACAGGGGGCACCGGGGAGCTGTTTTTT.

This clone was observed a single time. The rearrangement joins TRBV12-3 or TRBV12-4 to TRBJ1-5, with D unresolved. This CDR3 spans 13 amino acids. V was clipped by 4 bases and J by 3 bases, with 7 bases between them. This chain's CDR3 is CASSSGNNQPQHF. Written as DNA, the CDR3 is TGTGCCAGCAGTTCGGGTAACAATCAGCCCCAGCATTTT.

The V call is TRBV30, the J call TRBJ2-5, with D tentatively TRBD2 (6 bases). Trimming shortened V by 2 bases and J by 5 bases, and 12 bases separated the two germline ends. The CDR3 contains 13 residues. Germline V gene lookup returns CDR1 GTSNPN and CDR2 SVGIG (reference sequence). This chain's CDR3 is CAWSPPGEETQYF. As DNA, the CDR3 is TGTGCCTGGAGTCCGCCGGGAGAGGAGACCCAGTACTTC.

The V and J genes are TRBV7-3 and TRBJ2-3, with D perhaps matching TRBD2 (7 bases). The V end lost 0 bases, the J end lost 9 bases, and 10 bases lay between the germline ends. Germline lookup yields CDR1 SGHTA and CDR2 FQGTGA. The CDR3 is 13 residues long. The CDR3 coding sequence is TGTGCCAGCAGCTTAACTGAGGGGGGGACGCAGTATTTT. It encodes CASSLTEGGTQYF.

The chain links TRBV28 to TRBJ1-2; D gene unclear. This CDR3 region has 12 residues. V was trimmed by 3 bases and J by 8 bases, leaving 10 bases between them. CDR1 and CDR2 (germline): MDHEN, SYDVKM. DNA for the CDR3: TGTGCCAGCAGTTTGAGAGAACTCGGCTACACCTTC. Translation gives CASSLRELGYTF.

J is TRBJ2-7 and V is TRBV6-5; 11 nucleotides line up with TRBD1. The germline V gene encodes CDR1 MNHEY and CDR2 SVGAGI. CDR3 size: 14 residues. J lost 6 bases, V lost 6 bases, and 7 bases had no gene match. CDR3 DNA sequence: TGTGCCAGCAGCCGGGGGACAGGGGGGTTCGAGCAGTACTTC. Its protein is CASSRGTGGFEQYF.

This chain connects TRBV3-1 (or the pseudogene TRBV3-2) to TRBJ2-7, with D possibly matching TRBD2 (6 bases). V was clipped by 0 bases and J by 6 bases, with 24 bases between them. The CDR3 consists of 18 residues. Germline loops: CDR1 LGHDT, CDR2 YNNKEL (reference sequence). CDR3 protein: CASSQDSPGLLSGGEQYF. As DNA, the CDR3 is TGTGCCAGCAGCCAAGATTCTCCGGGACTCCTAAGTGGTGGCGAGCAGTACTTC.

The chain has TRBV6-5 and TRBJ2-3; 8 nucleotides align to TRBD2. The J segment lost 4 bases and the V segment lost 7 bases, leaving 7 bases of the junction unmatched. The CDR3 sequence is 14 residues long. Germline V gives CDR1 MNHEY, CDR2 SVGAGI. CDR3 sequence: CASTPGLASDTQYF. Written as DNA, the CDR3 is TGTGCCAGCACCCCCGGACTAGCCTCAGATACGCAGTATTTT.

This sequence joins TRBV5-6 and TRBJ2-3; 8 bases map to TRBD1. The V gene end was trimmed by 4 bases and the J gene end by 4 bases; junction bases not matched to a gene: 8. The germline V gene encodes CDR1 SGHDT and CDR2 YYEEEE. This CDR3 has 15 residues. The CDR3 protein is CASSPVDRDADTQYF. CDR3 DNA sequence: TGTGCCAGCAGCCCGGTGGACAGGGATGCAGATACGCAGTATTTT.

The V call is TRBV7-2, the J call TRBJ1-4; no reliable D call. The germline CDR1 and CDR2 sequences are SGHTA and FQGNSA. The V end lost 4 bases, the J end lost 8 bases, and 8 bases lay between the germline ends. The CDR3 extends over 12 amino acids. The chain's CDR3 is CASSSLPEKLFF. The CDR3 coding sequence is TGTGCCAGCAGCTCCCTACCAGAAAAACTGTTTTTT.

This clone is a singleton in its sample. One end of the junction is discordant with germline, which a read error may explain. The V gene is TRBV7-2, the J gene TRBJ2-1; tentatively, D is TRBD2 (5 bases). The CDR3 contains 13 residues. The V gene's germline CDR1 is SGHTA and CDR2 FQGNSA. In nucleotides, the CDR3 is TGTGCCAGCAGCTTAGCGCAGCGGTCCCTGAAGATCTTC. This sequence encodes CASSLAQRSLKIF.

The CDR3 region is CASSDRLAGGTDTQYF. CDR3 coding DNA: TGCGCCAGCAGTGACCGACTAGCGGGAGGCACAGATACGCAGTATTTT. The chain joins TRBV10-1 to TRBJ2-3; TRBD2 agrees at 12 bases. Germline CDR1 WNHNN, CDR2 SYGVQD (reference sequence). V lost 3 bases, J lost 1 base, and 2 bases stayed unmatched. This CDR3 is built from 16 residues.

The DNA of the CDR3 is TGTGCCAGCAGTGGGGCAGGGCACACCGGGGAGCTGTTTTTT. This translates into CASSGAGHTGELFF. The genes are TRBV25-1 and TRBJ2-2; possibly TRBD1 for D (5 bases). The germline gives CDR1 MGHDK, CDR2 SYGVNS. This CDR3 region has 14 residues. V shed 4 bases and J shed 3 bases, with 9 bases lying between them. The full variable domain, rest sourced from reference TRBV25-1 and TRBJ2-2, is EADIYQTPRYLVIGTGKKITLECSQTMGHDKMYWYQQDPGMELHLIHYSYGVNSTEKGDLSSESTVSRIRTEHFPLTLESARPSHTSQYLCASSGAGHTGELFFGEGSRLTVL.

The chain carries TRBV28 and TRBJ1-2; 10 bases agree with TRBD1. Germline V lookup: CDR1 MDHEN, CDR2 SYDVKM. V was pared by 4 bases and J by 6 bases, with 8 bases of the junction left unmatched. This CDR3 has 15 amino acids. CDR3 protein: CASSSMQGTGDGYTF. CDR3 nucleotide sequence: TGTGCCAGCAGTTCAATGCAGGGGACAGGGGATGGCTACACCTTC.

The chain employs TRBV18 and TRBJ1-2; TRBD1 matches at 7 bases. The CDR3 extends over 14 amino acids. Trimming took 2 bases from V and 4 from J; bases not matched to a gene: 4. Per the germline V gene, CDR1 is KGHSH and CDR2 is LQKENI. The CDR3 loop reads CASSPETGTYGYTF. CDR3 bases: TGTGCCAGCTCACCAGAGACAGGGACCTATGGCTACACCTTC.

The rearrangement joins TRBV5-8 to TRBJ2-2; 7 bases line up with TRBD1. The CDR3 has 16 amino acids. Germline CDR1 and CDR2: SGHTS and YDEGEE. V lost 0 bases, J lost 5 bases, and 7 bases stayed unmatched. The CDR3 loop reads CASSLAFGTETGELFF. The DNA for the CDR3 is TGTGCCAGCAGCTTGGCGTTTGGGACAGAGACCGGGGAGCTGTTTTTT.

The CDR3 loop is CASSDPPKRDTQYF. CDR3 DNA sequence: TGTGCCAGCAGTGACCCGCCCAAGAGAGATACGCAGTATTTT. This chain joins TRBV6-1 and TRBJ2-3, with D hard to call. Germline CDR1 MNHNS, CDR2 SASEGT. V was clipped by 3 bases and J by 5 bases, with 12 bases between them. This CDR3 is 14 amino acids long.

In this sample, this clone turned up many times. The chain is built from TRBV30 and TRBJ2-1; 9 bases match TRBD2. The CDR3 covers 14 residues. J lost 8 bases, V lost 3 bases, and 8 bases had no gene match. Germline CDR1 reads GTSNPN; CDR2 reads SVGIG (reference sequence). CDR3 region: CAWSPRLAEDEQFF. The CDR3, as DNA: TGTGCCTGGAGCCCCCGACTAGCGGAGGATGAGCAGTTCTTC.